A selection of T cell receptor beta chains follows, all from one sample in a study of blood T cell repertoires in COVID-19. Using immunoSEQ multiplex PCR, the repertoire was profiled, and TCRdb retains in-frame clones only, with some absent. The sample shows roughly 260,000 clones, 80% to 90% of them seen only once. The sample comprised PBMCs or T cells enriched from blood (not recorded which). The source is a woman between 45 and 60 years old who had recovered from COVID-19. The CDR3 runs from the conserved cysteine through the conserved F or W. The order of the fields is D gene, V gene, J gene, clone size, CDR3 protein, CDR3 DNA. The D gene is left open where the match is weak. Not every row has a clone size; where given, it reads once, few, many or a size class.

>TRBD1|TRBV28|TRBJ2-7|NA
CASTSTGTVIYEQYF
TGTGCCAGCACCTCGACAGGGACAGTTATCTACGAGCAGTACTTC
>NA|TRBV11-3|TRBJ2-3|NA
CASSFRASEGDTQYF
TGTGCCAGCAGCTTTAGGGCTAGCGAGGGAGATACGCAGTATTTT
>TRBD2|TRBV19|TRBJ2-3|NA
CASSIHRTMTSGSPDTQYF
TGTGCCAGTAGTATACACCGAACAATGACTAGCGGGAGCCCAGATACGCAGTATTTT
>TRBD2|TRBV7-8|TRBJ2-7|NA
CASSFPTSRKELGSGSFYEQYF
TGTGCCAGCAGCTTCCCAACCAGTCGCAAGGAATTAGGTAGCGGGAGTTTTTACGAGCAGTACTTC
>TRBD2|TRBV6-6|TRBJ2-7|NA
CASSYSGLAGLEQYF
TGTGCCAGCAGTTACTCGGGCCTAGCGGGACTCGAGCAGTACTTC
>NA|TRBV2|TRBJ1-4|once
CASSEGGRTNEKLFF
TGTGCCAGCAGTGAAGGTGGGAGAACTAATGAAAAACTGTTTTTT
>TRBD1|TRBV2|TRBJ2-5|NA
CASIPDRGIETQYF
TGTGCCAGCATTCCGGACAGGGGAATAGAGACCCAGTACTTC
>NA|TRBV29-1|TRBJ1-5|NA
CSVPGEGNQPQHF
TGCAGCGTCCCAGGAGAGGGAAATCAGCCCCAGCATTTT
>NA|TRBV7-3|TRBJ2-7|NA
CASSFSGGAMNEQYF
TGTGCCAGCAGCTTTAGTGGAGGAGCGATGAACGAGCAGTACTTC
>TRBD1|TRBV6-4|TRBJ1-1|NA
CASSDGDRGKAFF
TGTGCCAGCAGTGACGGGGACAGGGGAAAAGCTTTCTTT
>NA|TRBV7-8|TRBJ2-3|NA
CASSLTGDTQYF
TGTGCCAGCAGCCTCACGGGTGATACGCAGTATTTT
>TRBD1|TRBV27|TRBJ1-6|NA
CASSQLGQGNSPLHF
TGTGCCAGCAGTCAACTGGGACAGGGAAATTCACCCCTCCACTTT
>TRBD1|TRBV2|TRBJ1-1|NA
CASSLTGFNTEAFF
TGTGCCAGCAGTCTGACAGGGTTTAACACTGAAGCTTTCTTT
>TRBD1|TRBV27|TRBJ2-7|NA
CASSLGTGGYSSYEQYF
TGTGCCAGCAGTCTCGGGACAGGGGGTTATTCGTCCTACGAGCAGTACTTC
>NA|TRBV2|TRBJ1-5|NA
CASRRSYSNQPQHF
TGTGCCAGCCGGAGGAGTTATAGCAATCAGCCCCAGCATTTT
>NA|TRBV2|TRBJ2-5|NA
CASSSDTREGTQYF
TGTGCCAGCAGTAGTGATACTAGAGAAGGGACCCAGTACTTC
>NA|TRBV7-9|TRBJ2-1|NA
CASSKITGFNEQFF
TGTGCCAGCAGCAAAATTACAGGGTTCAATGAGCAGTTCTTC
>TRBD2|TRBV27|TRBJ2-1|NA
CASSPPGLAGVNEQFF
TGTGCCAGCAGTCCCCCCGGACTAGCGGGAGTAAATGAGCAGTTCTTC
>TRBD1|TRBV28|TRBJ1-2|NA
CASSFLTGGAYGYTF
TGTGCCAGCAGTTTCTTGACAGGGGGCGCATATGGCTACACCTTC
>TRBD1|TRBV11-3|TRBJ1-3|NA
CASSAQGGGNTIYF
TGTGCCAGCAGCGCACAGGGGGGCGGAAACACCATATATTTT
>TRBD1|TRBV5-1|TRBJ1-1|NA
CASSPTRQGNTEAFF
TGCGCCAGCAGCCCAACTAGACAGGGGAACACTGAAGCTTTCTTT
>NA|TRBV5-1|TRBJ1-5|NA
CASSLEAGANQPQHF
TGCGCCAGCAGCTTGGAAGCGGGGGCAAATCAGCCCCAGCATTTT
>TRBD1|TRBV27|TRBJ1-2|NA
CASSTGGNGYTF
TGTGCCAGCAGTACAGGGGGAAATGGCTACACCTTC
>NA|TRBV9|TRBJ2-3|NA
CASSVSSGRTDTQYF
TGTGCCAGCAGCGTAAGTAGCGGTCGCACAGATACGCAGTATTTT
>TRBD1|TRBV6-4|TRBJ2-7|NA
CASSDSVYPPKDRGDYEQYF
TGTGCCAGCAGTGACTCAGTCTACCCCCCTAAGGACAGGGGGGATTACGAGCAGTACTTC
>NA|TRBV27|TRBJ1-2|few
CASSGPAGVGYGYTF
TGTGCCAGTTCTGGCCCGGCGGGGGTAGGCTATGGCTACACCTTC
>NA|TRBV2|TRBJ1-2|few
CALNYGYTF
TGTGCCTTAAACTATGGCTACACCTTC
>NA|TRBV19|TRBJ1-1|NA
CASTSDRLVTEAFF
TGTGCCAGTACCTCTGACAGGTTAGTCACTGAAGCTTTCTTT
>NA|TRBV11-2|TRBJ2-7|NA
CASSLDRGGLVYEQYF
TGTGCCAGCAGCTTAGATAGGGGGGGGCTGGTCTACGAGCAGTACTTC
>NA|TRBV19|TRBJ1-1|NA
CASSMQGGYTEAFF
TGTGCCAGTAGTATGCAGGGAGGGTACACTGAAGCTTTCTTT
>TRBD1|TRBV27|TRBJ1-1|NA
CASSHQGGTEAFF
TGTGCCAGCAGTCACCAGGGGGGCACTGAAGCTTTCTTT